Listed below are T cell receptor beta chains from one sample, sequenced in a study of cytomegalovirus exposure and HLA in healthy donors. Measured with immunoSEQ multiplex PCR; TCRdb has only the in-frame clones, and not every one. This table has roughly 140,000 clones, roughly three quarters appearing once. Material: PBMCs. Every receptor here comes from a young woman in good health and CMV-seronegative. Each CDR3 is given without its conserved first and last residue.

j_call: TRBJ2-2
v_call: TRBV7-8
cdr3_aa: ASSKAEQGNTGELF

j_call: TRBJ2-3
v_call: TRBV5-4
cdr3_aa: ASREADTQY

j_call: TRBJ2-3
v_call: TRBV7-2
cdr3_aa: ASSTISGTGGGSSNTQY

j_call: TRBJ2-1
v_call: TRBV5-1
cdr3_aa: ASSADPTSFSEQF

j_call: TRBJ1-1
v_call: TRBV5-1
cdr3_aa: ASSQGVGGTEAF

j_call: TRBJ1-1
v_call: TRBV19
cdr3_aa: ASSITADRAMGMNTEAF

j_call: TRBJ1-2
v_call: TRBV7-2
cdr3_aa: ASSARGGT

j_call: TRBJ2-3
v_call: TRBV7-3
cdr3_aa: ASSFGAGGGYGTDTQY

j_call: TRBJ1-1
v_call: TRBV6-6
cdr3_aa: ASSYLPGGTEAF

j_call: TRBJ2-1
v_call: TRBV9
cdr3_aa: ASSAGTSGSFGVEQF

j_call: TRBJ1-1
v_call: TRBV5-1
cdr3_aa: ASSTVSGNTEAF

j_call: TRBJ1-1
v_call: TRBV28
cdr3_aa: ASTKPGQKMAF

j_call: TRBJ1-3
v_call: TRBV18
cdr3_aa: ASSPQPPTVPGNTIY

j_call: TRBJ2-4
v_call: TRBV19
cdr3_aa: ASSMAGAPQNIQY

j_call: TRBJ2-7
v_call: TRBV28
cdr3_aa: ASTGGSSYEQY

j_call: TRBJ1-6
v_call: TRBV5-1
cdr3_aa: ASSFAEEGSPLH

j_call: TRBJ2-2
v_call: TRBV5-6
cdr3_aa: ASSSTRGGGATGELF

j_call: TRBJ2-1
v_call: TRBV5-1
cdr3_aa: ASSLGGLPNEQF

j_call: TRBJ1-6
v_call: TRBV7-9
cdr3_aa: ASNPGNSPLH

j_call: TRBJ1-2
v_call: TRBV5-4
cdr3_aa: ASSLGGTGADGYT

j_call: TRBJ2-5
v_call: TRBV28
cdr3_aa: ASSLAGRGRGETQY

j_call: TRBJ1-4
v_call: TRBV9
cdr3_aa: ASSVGASTNEKLF

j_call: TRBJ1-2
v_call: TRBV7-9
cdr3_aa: ASSLPLWDRGAYGYT

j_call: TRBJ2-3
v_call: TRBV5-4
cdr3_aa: ASNPEVKDTQY

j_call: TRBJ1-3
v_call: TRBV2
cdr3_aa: ASIWTPGNTIY

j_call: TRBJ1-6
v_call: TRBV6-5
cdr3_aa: ASSQPGGGSPLH

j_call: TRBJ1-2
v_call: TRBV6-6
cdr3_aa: ASRYTTEPNYGYT

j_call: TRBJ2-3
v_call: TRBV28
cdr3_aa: ASSLSPIAGGPDTQY

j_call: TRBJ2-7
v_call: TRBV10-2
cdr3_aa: ASSGTGGSYEQY

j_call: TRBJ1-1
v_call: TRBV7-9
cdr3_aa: ASRVAVNTEAF

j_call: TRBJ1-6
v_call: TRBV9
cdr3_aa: ASSSRQANSPLH

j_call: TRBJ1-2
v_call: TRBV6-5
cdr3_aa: ASSRQGNGYT

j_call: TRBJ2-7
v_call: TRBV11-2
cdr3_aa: ASSWSSGQNSYEQY

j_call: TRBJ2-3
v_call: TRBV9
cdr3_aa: ASSVLLTDTQY

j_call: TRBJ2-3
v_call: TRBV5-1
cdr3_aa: ASSADSLRITDTQY